The next 6 T cell receptor beta chains were all read from a single sample in a study of blood T cell repertoires in COVID-19. The repertoire was sequenced with immunoSEQ multiplex PCR; TCRdb's copy has only in-frame clones and lacks some. The sample includes 110,000 or so clones, roughly 90% seen only once; the top ten take 7.5% to 9.5%. The sequenced material came from peripheral blood. The receptors come from a woman in her sixties or seventies who had recovered from COVID-19.

This chain uses TRBV7-3 with TRBJ1-2; D possibly corresponds to TRBD1 (5 bases). V was pared by 4 bases and J by 9 bases, with 15 bases between. Germline V CDR1 and CDR2: SGHTA, FQGTGA. This CDR3 region has 13 residues. As DNA, the CDR3 is TGTGCCAGCAGCTCTTCGGGGGGTTCGAGCTACACCTTC. Its translation: CASSSSGGSSYTF.

A note on this clone: Other DNA sequences from this sample encode an identical CDR3 as well. This sequence joins TRBV19 and TRBJ2-5; possibly TRBD1 for D (6 bases). This CDR3 has 13 amino acids. Germline CDR1 reads LNHDA; CDR2 reads SQIVND (reference sequence). V lost 5 bases to trimming and J lost 2 bases, with 9 bases between them. In DNA, the CDR3 is TGTGCCAGTAGTGGAACAGGGCAAGAGACCCAGTACTTC. Its protein is CASSGTGQETQYF.

This chain links TRBV6-6 with TRBJ1-4; tentatively, D is TRBD1 (5 bases). The CDR3 spans 15 residues. Looked up from germline, CDR1 is MNHNY and CDR2 is SVGAGI (reference sequence). With 5 bases removed from V and 7 bases from J, the gap between germline ends came to 17 bases. The CDR3 loop reads CASSPPGVETEKLFF. The CDR3 DNA is TGTGCCAGCAGTCCGCCGGGGGTAGAGACTGAAAAACTGTTTTTT.

This chain connects TRBV7-2 to TRBJ2-1; 13 positions match TRBD2. The V gene end was trimmed by 5 bases and the J gene end by 8 bases; junction bases not matched to a gene: 12. The CDR3 sequence is 17 residues long. The germline V gene has CDR1 SGHTA and CDR2 FQGNSA. CDR3 protein: CASSPRLTSGRSDEQFF. The CDR3 region has the DNA TGTGCCAGCAGCCCCCGGTTGACTAGCGGGAGGTCGGATGAGCAGTTCTTC.

This chain joins TRBV5-1 and TRBJ1-6; 10 bases line up with TRBD1. J was trimmed by 16 bases and V by 0 bases; bases with no gene match: 10. Germline CDR1 is SGHRS and CDR2 is YFSETQ. The CDR3 contains 15 residues. The CDR3 DNA sequence: TGCGCCAGCAGCTTGGGTGGGACAGGGGCGCCGGAACTCCACTTT. Protein product: CASSLGGTGAPELHF.

This clone was detected only once. The chain joins TRBV4-2 to TRBJ2-5, with a tentative D call TRBD1 (6 bases). CDR1 is LGHNA and CDR2 is YNFKEQ in the germline V gene. The CDR3 consists of 15 residues. The germline V and J ends were trimmed by 4 bases and 4 bases, with 16 bases remaining between them. CDR3 residues: CASSLGAEVGETQYF. DNA for the CDR3: TGTGCCAGCAGCCTGGGGGCGGAGGTGGGAGAGACCCAGTACTTC.